One sample yielded the 9 T cell receptor beta chains listed below, sequenced in a study of blood T cells in healthy people across ages. Together with a sample-barcoded 5' primer, a J-beta primer mix was included in a second PCR lasting about 7 to 11 cycles. A single record per CDR3 protein comes from TCRdb applying MiXCR to the 5' RACE reads. In the table there are approximately 600,000 distinct CDR3 sequences, 58% of which are singletons. The sequenced material came from blood. These receptors originate from a man aged 55 to 70 in good health.

This sequence joins TRBV6-5 and TRBJ2-5; 10 nucleotides line up with TRBD2. The CDR3 consists of 16 residues. CDR1 is MNHEY, CDR2 SVGAGI, per germline. The V segment lost 4 bases and the J segment 1 base; nucleotides outside the gene matches: 6. The CDR3 reads CASSFLKRGGQETQYF. The CDR3, as DNA: TGTGCCAGCAGTTTCCTTAAGCGGGGGGGCCAAGAGACCCAGTACTTC.

This clonotype was counted between two and nine times. The chain is built from TRBV12-3 or TRBV12-4 and TRBJ1-5, with a tentative D call TRBD1 (5 bases). Trimming removed 5 bases from V and 2 bases from J, with 13 bases in between. This CDR3 has 15 amino acids. This chain's CDR3 is CASSGDRYGNQPQHF. In DNA, the CDR3 is TGTGCCAGCAGTGGGGACCGTTACGGCAATCAGCCCCAGCATTTT.

To note about this clonotype: Germline is not matched at one junction end, which may reflect a read error. The chain is built from TRBV7-9 and TRBJ2-5; TRBD1 matches at 11 bases. Germline V lookup: CDR1 SEHNR, CDR2 FQNEAQ (reference sequence). CDR3 length: 15 amino acids. CDR3 bases: TGTGCTAGCAGCTCGGGGACAGGGGGGTTTGGGACCCAGTACTTC. This sequence encodes CASSSGTGGFGTQYF.

The J gene is TRBJ2-1, the V gene TRBV25-1; 7 bases map to TRBD1. With the DNA end fitting TRBJ2-7 better, the J assignment may be wrong. CDR3 size: 14 residues. CDR1 and CDR2 (germline): MGHDK, SYGVNS. DNA for the CDR3: TGTGCCAGCAGCCGGGACAGATTATTCAATGAGCAGTACTTC. As protein: CASSRDRLFNEQYF.

In its sample, this clonotype was seen a few times. CDR3 DNA sequence: TGCGCCAGCAGCCTTAGCGAATCGGGAGAGACCCAGTACTTC. It yields the protein CASSLSESGETQYF. This chain connects TRBV4-1 to TRBJ2-5, with a tentative D call TRBD2 (5 bases). This CDR3 contains 14 residues. Trimming left V 4 bases short and J 4 bases short, with 13 bases between. CDR1 and CDR2 from the germline V gene are MGHRA and YSYEKL.

This clonotype was seen once. V and J are TRBV7-2 and TRBJ2-5, with D tentatively TRBD1 (6 bases). The end of the DNA is better explained by TRBJ2-7, so the J call may be wrong. CDR3 size: 17 residues. Germline assignment: CDR1 SGHTA and CDR2 FQGNSA. The CDR3 DNA sequence: TGTGCCAGCAGCTACACCCGGGACACCCCCAATACCTACGAGCAGTACTTC. It codes for CASSYTRDTPNTYEQYF.

Many counts were recorded for this clonotype. V usage is TRBV6-4 and J usage is TRBJ2-7, with TRBD2 identical over 15 bases. V lost 6 bases to trimming and J lost 3 bases; unmatched junction nucleotides: 9. The length of the CDR3 is 17 residues. Germline values: CDR1 MRHNA, CDR2 SNTAGT. CDR3 in DNA: TGTGCCAGCAGGGTCGGGACTAGCGGGGGGAAACACTACGAGCAGTACTTC. Its translation: CASRVGTSGGKHYEQYF.

This clonotype has a handful of counts. V usage is TRBV7-2 and J usage is TRBJ1-2, with TRBD1 as a possible D gene (6 bases). Germline V lookup: CDR1 SGHTA, CDR2 FQGNSA. Trimming pared 5 bases from V and 2 bases from J, leaving 15 bases between. There are 15 residues in the CDR3. DNA for the CDR3: TGTGCCAGCAGCGAGGGACACCCTCGGAACTATGGCTACACCTTC. It translates to CASSEGHPRNYGYTF.

This clonotype has only one observation. V usage is TRBV4-1 and J usage is TRBJ2-1; D is perhaps TRBD1 (5 bases). The better agreement between TRBJ2-7 and the DNA end casts doubt on the J call. The CDR3 length is 15 residues. The germline V gene has CDR1 MGHRA and CDR2 YSYEKL. This CDR3 reads CASSRNRRSYNEQYF. The CDR3 DNA is TGCGCCAGCAGCCGTAACAGGCGCTCCTACAATGAGCAGTACTTC.